This T cell receptor beta chain was sequenced during a study of immune characteristics of hereditary and idiopathic chronic pancreatitis. CDR1 MDHEN and CDR2 SYDVKM come from the germline V gene. Trimming pared 10 bases from V and 2 bases from J, leaving 9 bases between. This CDR3 has 11 amino acids. Total pancreatectomy with islet autotransplantation was the source of the chronic pancreatitis pancreas tissue. TCRdb keeps only in-frame clones here, not all; method: immunoSEQ multiplex PCR. The profile shows some 1,800 clones, 60% to 75% of them singletons. This clone has just one count. Sequencing was carried out using pancreas tissue with hereditary chronic pancreatitis. This TCR came from a human donor with chronic pancreatitis. This rearrangement joins TRBV28 to TRBJ2-7, with D perhaps TRBD1 (6 bases). The CDR3 DNA reads TGTGCCATGGGGACACCCTACGAGCAGTACTTC. Protein product: CAMGTPYEQYF.